The TCR beta chain under discussion was sequenced for a study of cytomegalovirus exposure and HLA in healthy donors. The donors were part of the roughly 120-subject validation cohort, which stood apart from the 666-subject first cohort. Germline lookup yields CDR1 LNHDA and CDR2 SQIVND (reference sequence). V was cut by 7 bases and J by 4 bases, with 17 bases left in between. The CDR3 is 15 residues long. Details on this clone: Its antigen is unknown.

Study-level findings and limits: The authors enumerated roughly 160 TCR beta chains as linked to cytomegalovirus. In vitro assays verified that three CMV-associated chains recognized CMV antigens specifically.

Here immunoSEQ multiplex PCR was the method, and the copy in TCRdb shows in-frame clones only, minus some. The profile shows roughly 150,000 clones, just under 90% of them singletons. Sequences were obtained from PBMCs. The gene calls are TRBV19 and TRBJ1-3; D might be TRBD1 (5 bases). This clonotype was sampled from a young woman in good health and CMV-seropositive. CDR3 protein: CASTVDQGAGNTIYF. For the CDR3, the DNA is TGTGCCAGTACTGTGGACCAGGGCGCAGGAAACACCATATATTTT.